This T cell receptor beta chain was identified in a study of human T cells and chemical hapten exposure. About the study: DPC at 0.01% went onto the upper back in patch tests, read at 6 days. Study-wide results and caveats: Significantly greater numbers of large CDR3 similarity clusters came from expanded TCRs than from controls.

As the library was built, unique molecular identifiers were attached to individual cDNA molecules. TCRdb reprocessed the RACE reads via MiXCR and lists one record per CDR3 protein. There are some 110,000 distinct CDR3 sequences in the sample; about 12% occur only once, and 1.3% to 1.5% lies in the top ten. The V gene's germline CDR1 is MNHEY and CDR2 SVGEGT. The CDR3 runs to 14 residues. V lost 6 bases and J lost 10; bases outside the gene matches: 12. Noted time point: patch test 1, 2 weeks after DPC sensitization. Treatment given: therapeutic diphenylcyclopropenone sensitization with weekly scalp DPC. Alopecia patients deemed DPC-suitable, aged 18 to 70, excluding pregnancy. This clonotype was counted a few times. As yet, its antigen is unknown.

The origin of this receptor is a woman aged 45 to 65 with alopecia areata. Some clones in this sample may be carry-over from other donors' samples. This specimen was whole blood, taken in connection with sensitization to the hapten diphenylcyclopropenone (DPC). This chain uses TRBV6-2 or TRBV6-3 with TRBJ2-1, with 7 bases that match TRBD1. CDR3 coding DNA: TGTGCCAGCAGCCAACCTAGACAGGGTCTGGAGCAGTTCTTC. Protein: CASSQPRQGLEQFF.